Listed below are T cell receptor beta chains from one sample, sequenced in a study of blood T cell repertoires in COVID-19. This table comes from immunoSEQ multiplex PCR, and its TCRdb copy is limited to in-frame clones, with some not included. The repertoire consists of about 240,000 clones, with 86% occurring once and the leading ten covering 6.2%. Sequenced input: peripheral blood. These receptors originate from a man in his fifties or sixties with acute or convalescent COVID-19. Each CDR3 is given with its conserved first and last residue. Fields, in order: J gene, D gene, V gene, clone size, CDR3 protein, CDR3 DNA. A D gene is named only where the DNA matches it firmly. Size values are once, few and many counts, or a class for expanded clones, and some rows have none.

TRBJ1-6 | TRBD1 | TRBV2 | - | CASSYRGPNNSPLHF | TGTGCCAGCTCGTACAGGGGACCGAATAATTCACCCCTCCACTTT
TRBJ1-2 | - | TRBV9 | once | CASSVEGSLGYRGYTF | TGTGCCAGCAGCGTAGAAGGATCATTGGGCTATCGTGGCTACACCTTC
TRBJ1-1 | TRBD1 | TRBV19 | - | CASSSPQQGGRTEAFF | TGTGCCAGTAGTTCACCCCAACAGGGGGGACGAACTGAAGCTTTCTTT
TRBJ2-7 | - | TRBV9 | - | CASSVGRGPYEQYF | TGTGCCAGCAGCGTTGGGCGGGGCCCCTACGAGCAGTACTTC
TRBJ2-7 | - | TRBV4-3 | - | CASSQEALSGPHEQYF | TGCGCCAGCAGCCAAGAAGCTCTAAGCGGACCTCACGAGCAGTACTTC
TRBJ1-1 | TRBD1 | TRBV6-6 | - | CASSYDKSRGHTEAFF | TGTGCCAGCAGTTACGACAAAAGCAGGGGGCACACTGAAGCTTTCTTT
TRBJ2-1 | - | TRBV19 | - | CATEVGRHYNEQFF | TGTGCCACGGAGGTCGGGCGCCACTACAATGAGCAGTTCTTC
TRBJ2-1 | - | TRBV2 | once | CASSEGLSNEQFF | TGTGCCAGCAGTGAAGGACTCTCCAATGAGCAGTTCTTC
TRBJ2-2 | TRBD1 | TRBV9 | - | CASSQRQGTTGELFF | TGTGCCAGCAGCCAGAGACAGGGAACTACCGGGGAGCTGTTTTTT
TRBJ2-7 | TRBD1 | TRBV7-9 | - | CASSLGDRYEQYF | TGTGCCAGCAGCTTAGGGGACAGGTACGAGCAGTACTTC
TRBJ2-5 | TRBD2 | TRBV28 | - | CASSSYLRRGGTQYF | TGTGCCAGCAGCTCCTATCTCAGGCGGGGGGGGACCCAGTACTTC
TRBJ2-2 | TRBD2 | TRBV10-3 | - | CAISESGTSEENTGELFF | TGTGCCATCAGTGAGTCCGGGACTAGCGAAGAGAACACCGGGGAGCTGTTTTTT